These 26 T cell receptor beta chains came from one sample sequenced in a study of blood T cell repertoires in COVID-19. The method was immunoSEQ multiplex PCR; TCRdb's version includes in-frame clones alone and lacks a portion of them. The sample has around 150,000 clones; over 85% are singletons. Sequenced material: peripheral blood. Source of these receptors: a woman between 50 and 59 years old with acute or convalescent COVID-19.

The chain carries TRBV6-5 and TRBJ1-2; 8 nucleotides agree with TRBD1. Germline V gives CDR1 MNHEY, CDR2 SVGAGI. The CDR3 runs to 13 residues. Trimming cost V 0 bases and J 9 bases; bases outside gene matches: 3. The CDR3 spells CASSYSTGESYTF. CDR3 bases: TGTGCCAGCAGTTACTCGACAGGGGAGAGCTACACCTTC.

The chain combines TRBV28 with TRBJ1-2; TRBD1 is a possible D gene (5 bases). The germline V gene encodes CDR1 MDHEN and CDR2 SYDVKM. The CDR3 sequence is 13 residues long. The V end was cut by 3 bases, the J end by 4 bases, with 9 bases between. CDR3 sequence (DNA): TGTGCCAGCAGTTTGGGGACTACCTATGGCTACACCTTC. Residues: CASSLGTTYGYTF.

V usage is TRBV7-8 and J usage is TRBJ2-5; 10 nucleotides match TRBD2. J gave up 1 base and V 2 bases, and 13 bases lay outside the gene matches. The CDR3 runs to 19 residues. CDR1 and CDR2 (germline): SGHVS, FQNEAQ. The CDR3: CASSLPETRTSGFQETQYF. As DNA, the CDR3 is TGTGCCAGCAGCTTACCAGAGACCCGGACTAGCGGATTCCAAGAGACCCAGTACTTC.

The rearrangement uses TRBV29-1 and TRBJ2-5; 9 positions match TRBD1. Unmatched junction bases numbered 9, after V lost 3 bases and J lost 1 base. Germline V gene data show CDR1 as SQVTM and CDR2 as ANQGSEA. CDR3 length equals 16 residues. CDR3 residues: CSVEDRDRAIQETQYF. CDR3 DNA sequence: TGCAGCGTTGAGGACCGGGACAGGGCGATCCAAGAGACCCAGTACTTC.

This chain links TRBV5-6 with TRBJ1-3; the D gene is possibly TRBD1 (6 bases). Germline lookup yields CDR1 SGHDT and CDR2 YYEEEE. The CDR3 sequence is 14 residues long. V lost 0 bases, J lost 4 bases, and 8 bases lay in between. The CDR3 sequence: CASSLAGVGNTIYF. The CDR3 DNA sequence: TGTGCCAGCAGCTTGGCAGGGGTCGGAAACACCATATATTTT.

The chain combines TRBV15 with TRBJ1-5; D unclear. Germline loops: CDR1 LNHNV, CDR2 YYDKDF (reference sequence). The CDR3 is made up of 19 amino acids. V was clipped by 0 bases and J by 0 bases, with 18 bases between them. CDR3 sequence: CATSRDLRRRVDSNQPQHF. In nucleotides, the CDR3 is TGTGCCACCAGCAGAGATTTAAGGCGACGGGTTGATAGCAATCAGCCCCAGCATTTT.

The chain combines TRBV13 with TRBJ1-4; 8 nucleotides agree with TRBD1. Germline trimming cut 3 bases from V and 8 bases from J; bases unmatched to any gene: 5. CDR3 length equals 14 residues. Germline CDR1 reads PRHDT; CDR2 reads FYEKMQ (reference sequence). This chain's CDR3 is CASSFGDRQEKLFF. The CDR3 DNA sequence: TGTGCCAGCAGCTTTGGGGACAGGCAGGAAAAACTGTTTTTT.

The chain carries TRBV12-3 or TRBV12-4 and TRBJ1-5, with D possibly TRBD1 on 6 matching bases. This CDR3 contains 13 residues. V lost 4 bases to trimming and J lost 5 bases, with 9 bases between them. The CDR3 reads CASSSHRDQPQHF. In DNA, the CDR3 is TGTGCCAGCAGTTCTCACAGGGATCAGCCCCAGCATTTT.

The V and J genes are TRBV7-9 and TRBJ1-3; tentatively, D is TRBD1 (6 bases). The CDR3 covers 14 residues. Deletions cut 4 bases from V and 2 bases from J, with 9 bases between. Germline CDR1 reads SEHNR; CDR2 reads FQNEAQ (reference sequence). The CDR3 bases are TGTGCCAGCAGCTGGCGGGGGCCTGGAAACACCATATATTTT. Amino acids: CASSWRGPGNTIYF.

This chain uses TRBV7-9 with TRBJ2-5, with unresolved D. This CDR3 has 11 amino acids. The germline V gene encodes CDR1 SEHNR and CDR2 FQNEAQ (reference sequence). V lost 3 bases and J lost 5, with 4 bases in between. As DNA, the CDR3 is TGTGCCAGCAGCTTCGGGGAGACCCAGTACTTC. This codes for CASSFGETQYF.

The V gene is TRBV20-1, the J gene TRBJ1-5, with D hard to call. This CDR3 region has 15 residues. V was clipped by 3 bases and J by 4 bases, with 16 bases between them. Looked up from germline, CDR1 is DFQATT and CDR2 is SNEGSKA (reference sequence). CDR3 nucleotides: TGCAGTGCTAGTGAGGGCGCAGCCATTAATCAGCCCCAGCATTTT. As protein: CSASEGAAINQPQHF.

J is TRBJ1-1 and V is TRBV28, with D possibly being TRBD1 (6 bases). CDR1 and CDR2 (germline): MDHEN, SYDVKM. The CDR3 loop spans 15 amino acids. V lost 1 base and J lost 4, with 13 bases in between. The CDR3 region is CASSLSLGGITEAFF. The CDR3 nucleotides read TGTGCCAGCAGTTTATCTTTAGGGGGAATCACTGAAGCTTTCTTT.

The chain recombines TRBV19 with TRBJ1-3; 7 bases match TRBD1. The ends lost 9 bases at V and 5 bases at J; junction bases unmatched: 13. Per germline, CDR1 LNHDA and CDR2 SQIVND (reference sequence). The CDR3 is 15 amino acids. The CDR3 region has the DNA TGTGCCAGCAGCCCTATTGGGACAGAGCGAAACACCATATATTTT. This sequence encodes CASSPIGTERNTIYF.

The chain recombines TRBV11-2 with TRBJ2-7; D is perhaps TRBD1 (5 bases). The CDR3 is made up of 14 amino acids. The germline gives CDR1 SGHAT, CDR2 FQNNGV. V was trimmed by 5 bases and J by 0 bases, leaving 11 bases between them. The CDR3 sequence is CASSVTVNSYEQYF. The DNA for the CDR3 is TGTGCCAGCAGCGTGACAGTGAACTCCTACGAGCAGTACTTC.

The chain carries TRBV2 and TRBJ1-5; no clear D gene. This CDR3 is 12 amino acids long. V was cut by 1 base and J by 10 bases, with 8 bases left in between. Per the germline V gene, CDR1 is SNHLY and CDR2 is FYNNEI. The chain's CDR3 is CASSEGPGPQHF. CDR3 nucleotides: TGTGCCAGCAGTGAAGGTCCGGGTCCCCAGCATTTT. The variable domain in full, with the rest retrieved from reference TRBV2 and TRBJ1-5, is EPEVTQTPSHQVTQMGQEVILRCVPISNHLYFYWYRQILGQKVEFLVSFYNNEISEKSEIFDDQFSVERPDGSNFTLKIRSTKLEDSAMYFCASSEGPGPQHFGDGTRLSIL.

The CDR3 sequence: CASSLGGSKNIQYF. The CDR3 DNA reads TGTGCCAGCAGCTTAGGGGGCAGCAAAAACATTCAGTACTTC. This chain connects TRBV7-3 to TRBJ2-4, with D perhaps TRBD1 (6 bases). V shed 2 bases and J shed 3 bases, with 8 bases lying between them. CDR1 SGHTA and CDR2 FQGTGA come from the germline V gene. CDR3 length equals 14 residues.

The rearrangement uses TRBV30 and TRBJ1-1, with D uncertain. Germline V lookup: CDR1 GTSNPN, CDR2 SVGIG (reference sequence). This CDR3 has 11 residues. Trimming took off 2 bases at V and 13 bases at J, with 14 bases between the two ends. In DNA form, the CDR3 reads TGTGCCTGGAGTCTTGGACTCTTGGGTTTCTTT. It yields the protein CAWSLGLLGFF.

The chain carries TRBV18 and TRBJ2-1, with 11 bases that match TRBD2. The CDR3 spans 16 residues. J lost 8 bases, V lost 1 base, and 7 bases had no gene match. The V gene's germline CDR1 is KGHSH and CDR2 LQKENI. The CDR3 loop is CASSPQLAGALDEQFF. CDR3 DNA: TGTGCCAGCTCACCACAACTAGCGGGAGCCTTGGATGAGCAGTTCTTC.

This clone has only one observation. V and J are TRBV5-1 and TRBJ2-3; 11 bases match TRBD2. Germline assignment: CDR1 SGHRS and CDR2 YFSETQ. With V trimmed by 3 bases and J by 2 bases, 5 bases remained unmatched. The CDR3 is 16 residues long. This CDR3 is CASSSGSGGATDTQYF. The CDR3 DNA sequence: TGCGCCAGCAGCTCGGGTAGCGGGGGGGCCACAGATACGCAGTATTTT.

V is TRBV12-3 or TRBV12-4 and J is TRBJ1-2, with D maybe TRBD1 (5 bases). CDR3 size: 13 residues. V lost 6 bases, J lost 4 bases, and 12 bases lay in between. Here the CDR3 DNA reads TGTGCCAGCAGGTCAGGGACTGGCTATGGCTACACCTTC. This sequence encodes CASRSGTGYGYTF.

The CDR3: CASSLAQTPHSPLHF. CDR3 nucleotide sequence: TGTGCCAGCAGCCTCGCCCAAACTCCTCATTCACCCCTCCACTTT. The genes are TRBV5-6 and TRBJ1-6, with unresolved D. V lost 4 bases and J lost 8, with 16 bases in between. This CDR3 spans 15 amino acids. Looked up from germline, CDR1 is SGHDT and CDR2 is YYEEEE. Looking up the rest from reference TRBV5-6 and TRBJ1-6 gives the full variable domain: DAGVTQSPTHLIKTRGQQVTLRCSPKSGHDTVSWYQQALGQGPQFIFQYYEEEERQRGNFPDRFSGHQFPNYSSELNVNALLLGDSALYLCASSLAQTPHSPLHFGNGTRLTVT.

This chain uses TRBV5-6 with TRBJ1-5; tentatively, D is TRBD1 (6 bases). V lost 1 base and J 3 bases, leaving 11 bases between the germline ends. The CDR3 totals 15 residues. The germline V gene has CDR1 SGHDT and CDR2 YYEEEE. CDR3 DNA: TGTGCCAGCAGCTTGTATCAGGGGCCCAATCAGCCCCAGCATTTT. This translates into CASSLYQGPNQPQHF. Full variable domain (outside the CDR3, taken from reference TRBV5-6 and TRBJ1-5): DAGVTQSPTHLIKTRGQQVTLRCSPKSGHDTVSWYQQALGQGPQFIFQYYEEEERQRGNFPDRFSGHQFPNYSSELNVNALLLGDSALYLCASSLYQGPNQPQHFGDGTRLSIL.

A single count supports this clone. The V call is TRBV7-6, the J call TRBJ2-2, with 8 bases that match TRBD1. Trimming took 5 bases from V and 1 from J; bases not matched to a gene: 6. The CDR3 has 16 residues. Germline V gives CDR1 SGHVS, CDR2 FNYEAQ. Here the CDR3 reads CASSANGQGNTGELFF. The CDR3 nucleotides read TGTGCCAGCAGCGCTAATGGACAGGGGAACACCGGGGAGCTGTTTTTT. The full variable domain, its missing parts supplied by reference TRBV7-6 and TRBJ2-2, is GAGVSQSPRYKVTKRGQDVALRCDPISGHVSLYWYRQALGQGPEFLTYFNYEAQQDKSGLPNDRFSAERPEGSISTLTIQRTEQRDSAMYRCASSANGQGNTGELFFGEGSRLTVL.

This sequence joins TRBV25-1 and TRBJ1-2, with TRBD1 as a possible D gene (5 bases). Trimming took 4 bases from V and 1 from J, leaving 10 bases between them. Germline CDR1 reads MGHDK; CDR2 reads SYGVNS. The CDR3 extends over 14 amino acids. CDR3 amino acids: CASSVPGLNYGYTF. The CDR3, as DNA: TGTGCCAGCAGTGTCCCGGGACTTAACTATGGCTACACCTTC.

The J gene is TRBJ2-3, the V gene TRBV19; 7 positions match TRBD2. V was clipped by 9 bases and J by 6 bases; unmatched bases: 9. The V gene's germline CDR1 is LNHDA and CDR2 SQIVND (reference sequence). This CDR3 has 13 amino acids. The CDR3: CASDVGGSDTQYF. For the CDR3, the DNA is TGTGCCAGCGACGTCGGCGGGAGCGATACGCAGTATTTT. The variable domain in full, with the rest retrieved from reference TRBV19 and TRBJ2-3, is DGGITQSPKYLFRKEGQNVTLSCEQNLNHDAMYWYRQDPGQGLRLIYYSQIVNDFQKGDIAEGYSVSREKKESFPLTVTSAQKNPTAFYLCASDVGGSDTQYFGPGTRLTVL.

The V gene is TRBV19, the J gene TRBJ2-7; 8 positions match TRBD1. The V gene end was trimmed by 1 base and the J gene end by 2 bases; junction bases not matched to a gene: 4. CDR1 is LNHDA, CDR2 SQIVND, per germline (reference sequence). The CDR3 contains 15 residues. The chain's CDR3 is CASSIGQGNPYEQYF. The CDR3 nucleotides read TGTGCCAGTAGTATAGGACAGGGGAACCCCTACGAGCAGTACTTC.